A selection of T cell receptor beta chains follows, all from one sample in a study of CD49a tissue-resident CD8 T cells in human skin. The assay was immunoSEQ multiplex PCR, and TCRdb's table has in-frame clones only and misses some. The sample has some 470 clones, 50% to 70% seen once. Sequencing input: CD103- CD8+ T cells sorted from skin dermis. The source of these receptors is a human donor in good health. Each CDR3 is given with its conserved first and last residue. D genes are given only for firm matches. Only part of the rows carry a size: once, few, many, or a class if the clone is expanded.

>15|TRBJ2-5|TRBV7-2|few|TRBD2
CASSLRLAGKETQYF
TGTGCCAGCAGCTTAAGACTAGCGGGGAAAGAGACCCAGTACTTC
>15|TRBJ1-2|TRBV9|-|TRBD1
CASSGHRGSNYGYTF
TGTGCCAGCAGCGGACACAGGGGATCTAACTATGGCTACACCTTC
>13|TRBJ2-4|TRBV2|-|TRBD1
CASNPGQGNIQYF
TGTGCCAGCAATCCGGGACAGGGGAACATTCAGTACTTC
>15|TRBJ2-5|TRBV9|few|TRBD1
CASSVGQGRQETQYF
TGTGCCAGCAGCGTAGGACAGGGGAGACAAGAGACCCAGTACTTC
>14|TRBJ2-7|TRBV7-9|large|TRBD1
CASSHRDRPYEQYF
TGTGCCAGCAGCCACCGGGACAGACCCTACGAGCAGTACTTC
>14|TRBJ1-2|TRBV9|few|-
CASSVRGGEDGDTF
TGTGCCAGCAGCGTGAGGGGAGGAGAAGATGGCGACACCTTC
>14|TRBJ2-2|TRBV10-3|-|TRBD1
CAISDRDGTGELFF
TGTGCCATCAGCGACAGGGATGGCACCGGGGAGCTGTTTTTT
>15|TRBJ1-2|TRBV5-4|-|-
CASSLYGGLSYGYTF
TGTGCCAGCAGCTTGTATGGGGGCCTCAGCTATGGCTACACCTTC
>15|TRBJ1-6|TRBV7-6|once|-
CASSPTKMMGSPLHF
TGTGCCAGCAGCCCCACAAAGATGATGGGCTCACCCCTCCACTTT
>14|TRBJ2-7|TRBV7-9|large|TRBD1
CASSSTGGWYEQYF
TGTGCCAGCAGCTCGACAGGGGGTTGGTACGAGCAGTACTTC
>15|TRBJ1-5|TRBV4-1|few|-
CASSQAGTRTQPQHF
TGCGCCAGCAGCCAAGCCGGGACTAGAACCCAGCCCCAGCATTTT
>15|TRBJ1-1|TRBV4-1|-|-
CASSQENRADTEAFF
TGCGCCAGCAGCCAAGAGAACAGGGCTGACACTGAAGCTTTCTTT
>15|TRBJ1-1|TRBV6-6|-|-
CASSYSRERDTEAFF
TGTGCCAGCAGTTACTCAAGGGAGAGGGACACTGAAGCTTTCTTT
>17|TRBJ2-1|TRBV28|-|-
CASFSHLQGNSYNEQFF
TGTGCCAGCTTCTCCCACCTCCAGGGGAACTCCTACAATGAGCAGTTCTTC
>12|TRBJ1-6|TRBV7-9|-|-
CASSLGNSPLHF
TGTGCCAGCAGCTTGGGCAATTCACCCCTCCACTTT
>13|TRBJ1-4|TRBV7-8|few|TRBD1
CASSPGTGKKLFF
TGTGCCAGCAGCCCTGGGACAGGCAAAAAACTGTTTTTT
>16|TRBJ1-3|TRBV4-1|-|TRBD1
CASSQATGGSGNTIYF
TGCGCCAGCAGCCAGGCTACAGGGGGCTCTGGAAACACCATATATTTT
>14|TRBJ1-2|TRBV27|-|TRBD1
CASRVQGANYGYTF
TGTGCCAGCAGGGTACAGGGGGCTAACTATGGCTACACCTTC
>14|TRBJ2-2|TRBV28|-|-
CASSIVTGTGELFF
TGTGCCAGCAGTATTGTAACGGGGACCGGGGAGCTGTTTTTT
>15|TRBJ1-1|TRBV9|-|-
CASSAGGGTNTEAFF
TGTGCCAGCAGCGCCGGGGGGGGAACGAACACTGAAGCTTTCTTT
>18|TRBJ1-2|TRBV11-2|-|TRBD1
CASSFTSRDRDTNYGYTF
TGTGCCAGCAGCTTTACAAGTAGGGACAGGGATACTAACTATGGCTACACCTTC
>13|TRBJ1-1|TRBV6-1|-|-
CASRDAVNTEAFF
TGTGCCAGCAGAGACGCGGTGAACACTGAAGCTTTCTTT
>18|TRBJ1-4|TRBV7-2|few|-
CASSAIENEGHNNEKLFF
TGTGCCAGCAGCGCTATAGAAAATGAGGGACACAATAATGAAAAACTGTTTTTT
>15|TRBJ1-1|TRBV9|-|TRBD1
CASSGGQGGNTEAFF
TGTGCCAGCAGCGGGGGACAGGGGGGCAACACTGAAGCTTTCTTT
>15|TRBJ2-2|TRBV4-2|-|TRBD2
CASSQMSGGFGELFF
TGTGCCAGCAGCCAGATGAGCGGGGGGTTCGGGGAGCTGTTTTTT
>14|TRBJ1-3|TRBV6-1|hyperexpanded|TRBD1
CATARDSSGNTIYF
TGTGCCACCGCCCGGGACAGCTCTGGAAACACCATATATTTT
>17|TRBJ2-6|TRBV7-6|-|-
CASSTRDTTSGANVLTF
TGTGCCAGCAGCACACGGGACACCACCTCTGGGGCCAACGTCCTGACTTTC
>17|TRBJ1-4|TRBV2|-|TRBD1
CASSVQWWDRGFEKLFF
TGTGCCAGCAGCGTCCAATGGTGGGACAGGGGTTTCGAAAAACTGTTTTTT
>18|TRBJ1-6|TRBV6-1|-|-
CASSEAGLLGGINSPLHF
TGTGCCAGCAGTGAAGCGGGTCTCCTTGGGGGGATAAATTCACCCCTCCACTTT
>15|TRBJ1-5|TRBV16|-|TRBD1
CASSQGTGGNQPQHF
TGTGCCAGCAGCCAAGGGACAGGAGGGAATCAGCCCCAGCATTTT
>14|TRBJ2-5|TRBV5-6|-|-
CASSLGGGGETQYF
TGTGCCAGCAGCTTGGGTGGGGGCGGCGAGACCCAGTACTTC
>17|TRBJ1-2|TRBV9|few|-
CASSASSNRASSYGYTF
TGTGCCAGCAGCGCATCTTCGAACAGGGCCTCTAGCTATGGCTACACCTTC
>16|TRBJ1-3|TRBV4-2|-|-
CASSQDLAGTRNTIYF
TGTGCCAGCAGCCAAGACTTGGCAGGAACAAGAAACACCATATATTTT
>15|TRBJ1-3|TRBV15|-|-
CATSREQDPGNTIYF
TGTGCCACCAGCAGAGAACAGGACCCTGGAAACACCATATATTTT
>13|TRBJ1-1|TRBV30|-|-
CAWREDRATEAFF
TGTGCCTGGAGGGAGGATAGGGCCACTGAAGCTTTCTTT
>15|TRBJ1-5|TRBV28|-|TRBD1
CASSFDREEGQPQHF
TGTGCCAGCAGCTTCGACAGGGAAGAGGGTCAGCCCCAGCATTTT
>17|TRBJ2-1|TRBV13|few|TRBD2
CASSLGSTSGGANEQFF
TGTGCCAGCAGCTTAGGAAGTACTAGCGGGGGGGCCAATGAGCAGTTCTTC
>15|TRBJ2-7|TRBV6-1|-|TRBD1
CASSQGTGKFYEQYF
TGTGCCAGCAGTCAGGGGACAGGGAAGTTCTACGAGCAGTACTTC
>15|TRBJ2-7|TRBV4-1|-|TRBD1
CASSTPGTGVHEQYF
TGCGCCAGCAGCACTCCCGGGACAGGGGTCCACGAGCAGTACTTC
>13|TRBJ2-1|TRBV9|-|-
CASSAYDKGEQFF
TGTGCCAGCAGCGCCTACGATAAGGGGGAGCAGTTCTTC